This T cell receptor beta chain was retrieved from a study of identical twins (dated by TCRdb to the mid-2010s). About the full investigation: The study deep-sequenced TCR alpha and beta repertoires from monozygotic twins, unrelated adults of various ages and cord blood to test whether fetal clonotypes persist. To rule out contamination, replicate twin experiments were performed at different times with different library preparation protocols. The paper's findings and limits, for the study overall: Out-of-frame TCR alpha sequences shared between twins showed an excess of low generation-probability sequences compared with coincidental sharing between unrelated individuals. Abundant cord blood beta clonotypes had fewer insertions, young adult naive repertoires showed a similar but weaker trend, and memory repertoires showed no such trend. In beta out-of-frame sequences, excess twin sharing was weaker, because having fewer shared sequences lowered the signal-to-noise ratio. Zero-insertion analyses could be partly confounded by invariant T cells such as MAIT and iNKT, though diverse VJ usage argued against such confounding for most clonotypes. Because the same donors could not be followed over many years, the conclusions depended on cross-sectional statistical analysis. In monozygotic twins, recombination models systematically underestimated out-of-frame TCR alpha sharing, but the models matched the sharing seen between unrelated individuals.

In the case of this clonotype: Its antigen is still unknown. No per-base quality is available; no much larger clone lies one base away.

Every donor in the study was a healthy Caucasian. The junction shows trimming of 8 bases on V and 0 bases on J, plus 17 bases between the germline ends. The germline V gene yields MNHNS for CDR1 and SASEGT for CDR2. The CDR3 holds 15 amino acids from the cysteine to the phenylalanine. Only CDR3 DNA remains: 45 bases, in frame from the first base. Library creation used 5' RACE. The sequencer listed for this sample is Illumina HiSeq 2000. A universal primer binding site was introduced by template switching, and a unique molecular identifier was present in the final cDNA, enabling accurate counting of TCR cDNA molecules. Specific primers in the conserved constant-segment region were used to synthesize first-strand cDNA for the TCR alpha and beta chains. To control for contamination, every cDNA library carried two barcodes: a SMART-Mk sample barcode plus Illumina barcodes. TruSeq adapter sequences along with Illumina sample barcodes were introduced in two successive PCR steps. The Illumina HiSeq platform was used with custom primers to sequence TCR alpha and beta cDNA libraries. The authors' pipeline ran thus. Unique molecular identifiers were extracted from raw reads with MiGEC, and CDR3 positions were determined with MiXCR. Recombination models were inferred per individual with the repgenHMM and IGoR tools using an EM algorithm. The analysis of shared clonotypes was done with the tcR package in R, with sharing normalized by the product of cloneset sizes. Out-of-frame nonproductive sequences were analyzed to study raw recombination free of thymic and clonal selection effects. Starting from the raw public reads, TCRdb applied fastp trimming at Q25, assembled clones with MiXCR and retained in-frame beta chains. For every CDR3 protein sequence, its rows merge into one entry that carries the most common genes and DNA. The V and J calls were not made by the authors but by TCRdb's processing. The sample table shows 1.5 million to 2 million distinct CDR3 sequences, and under 35% are seen once. Of the sample, 0.25% to 0.3% falls within the top ten clones.

Sequenced: cord blood. The origin of this receptor is a newborn girl in good health. Recombination connected TRBV6-1 to TRBJ2-7; the D gene is perhaps TRBD2, from 6 matching bases. The CDR3 region reads CASSRSLASSYEQYF. The nucleotides are TGTGCCAGCTCCCGCTCGCTAGCGAGCTCCTACGAGCAGTACTTC.